A single sample gave rise to the 26 T cell receptor beta chains below, sequenced in a study of blood T cell repertoires in COVID-19. The assay was immunoSEQ multiplex PCR, and TCRdb's table has in-frame clones only and misses some. The table lists about 200,000 clones, less than 85% of them singletons. The specimen was peripheral blood. The receptors stem from a woman older than 75 with COVID-19, enrolled during active disease.

The rearrangement links TRBV5-1 to TRBJ2-2; 10 bases align to TRBD2. The CDR3 spans 16 residues. Looked up from germline, CDR1 is SGHRS and CDR2 is YFSETQ. The trim removed 2 bases at V and 8 bases at J, leaving 9 bases unmatched. Here the CDR3 reads CASSFLLAGTEGELFF. CDR3 in DNA: TGCGCCAGCAGCTTCCTACTAGCGGGGACCGAGGGGGAGCTGTTTTTT.

In DNA, the CDR3 is TGCACCAGCAGCCACCTAACTAGCGGGGGGGGGACCCAGTACTTC. Protein: CTSSHLTSGGGTQYF. V usage is TRBV1 and J usage is TRBJ2-5; no DNA check was done on the table's D call, TRBD2. TRBV1 is designated a pseudogene. There are 15 residues in the CDR3.

CDR3 protein: CASSKIGGRMNTEAFF. In DNA form, the CDR3 reads TGCGCCAGCAGCAAGATCGGGGGTCGTATGAACACTGAAGCTTTCTTT. This sequence joins TRBV5-1 and TRBJ1-1; maybe TRBD1 (5 bases). This CDR3 has 16 residues. The germline V gene has CDR1 SGHRS and CDR2 YFSETQ. Trimming removed 4 bases from V and 0 bases from J, with 16 bases in between.

The V call is TRBV4-2, the J call TRBJ2-3; 11 positions agree with TRBD2. The CDR3 has 16 amino acids. Germline V gene sequence: CDR1 LGHNA, CDR2 YNFKEQ. V was pared by 1 base and J by 5 bases, with 5 bases of the junction left unmatched. CDR3 coding DNA: TGTGCCAGCAGCCAAGGATCGACTAGCGGGGAAGATACGCAGTATTTT. It is translated as CASSQGSTSGEDTQYF.

The chain has TRBV27 and TRBJ1-6; D is possibly TRBD1 (6 bases). The CDR3 is 14 amino acids. From germline, CDR1 is MNHEY and CDR2 SMNVEV (reference sequence). Between the trimmed V and J ends, which lost 6 bases and 11 bases, there was a span of 17 bases. The CDR3 DNA is TGTGCCAGCAGCCAAGACAGGATTAACCCACCCCTCCACTTT. Protein: CASSQDRINPPLHF.

V is TRBV4-2 and J is TRBJ2-7; 7 nucleotides line up with TRBD2. V lost 4 bases, J lost 3 bases, and 12 bases stayed unmatched. This CDR3 is 16 amino acids long. Germline CDR1 and CDR2: LGHNA and YNFKEQ. The CDR3 nucleotides are TGTGCCAGCAGCCCACCTGGCGGGAGTACCTACTACGAGCAGTACTTC. It yields the protein CASSPPGGSTYYEQYF.

This chain links TRBV5-6 with TRBJ2-7, with D maybe TRBD1 (5 bases). Germline CDR1 is SGHDT and CDR2 is YYEEEE. The CDR3 is made up of 14 amino acids. The ends were cut back, 4 bases at V and 7 bases at J, with 18 bases in the middle. The CDR3 protein is CASSPQLTAGEQYF. CDR3 nucleotide sequence: TGTGCCAGCAGCCCCCAACTGACGGCAGGGGAGCAGTACTTC.

J is TRBJ1-5 and V is TRBV2; tentatively, D is TRBD1 (6 bases). The CDR3 is 13 amino acids. V gave up 7 bases and J gave up 3 bases, with 10 bases separating them. Germline V gene data show CDR1 as SNHLY and CDR2 as FYNNEI. The CDR3 region has the DNA TGTGCCAGCACCGGGGACAACAATCAGCCCCAGCATTTT. Translated, it gives CASTGDNNQPQHF.

This chain joins TRBV25-1 and TRBJ1-3; no reliable D call. Trimming pared 1 base from V and 0 bases from J, leaving 7 bases between. This CDR3 region has 15 residues. Germline values: CDR1 MGHDK, CDR2 SYGVNS. The DNA for the CDR3 is TGTGCCAGCAGTGAATCTCGGGTCTCTGGAAACACCATATATTTT. Its translation is CASSESRVSGNTIYF.

This sequence joins TRBV2 and TRBJ1-2; 9 bases line up with TRBD1. CDR3 length: 14 residues. J gave up 1 base and V 8 bases, and 5 bases lay outside the gene matches. CDR1 SNHLY and CDR2 FYNNEI come from the germline V gene. Here the CDR3 DNA reads TGTGCCAGCTCCCCGGGACAGGGTAACTATGGCTACACCTTC. Translated, it gives CASSPGQGNYGYTF. The variable domain in full, completed from reference TRBV2 and TRBJ1-2, reads EPEVTQTPSHQVTQMGQEVILRCVPISNHLYFYWYRQILGQKVEFLVSFYNNEISEKSEIFDDQFSVERPDGSNFTLKIRSTKLEDSAMYFCASSPGQGNYGYTFGSGTRLTVV.

The V gene is TRBV4-2, the J gene TRBJ2-3; 12 bases fit TRBD2. This CDR3 is built from 18 residues. The J segment lost 1 base and the V segment lost 3 bases, leaving 8 bases of the junction unmatched. The V gene's germline CDR1 is LGHNA and CDR2 YNFKEQ. Here the CDR3 DNA reads TGTGCCAGCAGCCAGGCGCTAGCGGGGGGGCCCCGCACAGATACGCAGTATTTT. As protein: CASSQALAGGPRTDTQYF.

As concerns this clone: The same CDR3 can be traced to other DNA sequences in this sample. The rearrangement links TRBV3-1 (or the pseudogene TRBV3-2) to TRBJ1-5; TRBD1 is a possible D gene (5 bases). Germline-derived CDR1 and CDR2 are LGHDT and YNNKEL (reference sequence). There are 14 residues in the CDR3. The V gene lost 1 base and the J gene lost 1 base, with 5 bases spanning the gap. DNA for the CDR3: TGTGCCAGCAGCCAAGCAGGGAGCAATCAGCCCCAGCATTTT. Translation: CASSQAGSNQPQHF.

The chain combines TRBV6-5 with TRBJ2-5; D might be TRBD1 (6 bases). Germline V lookup: CDR1 MNHEY, CDR2 SVGAGI. Trimming took 6 bases from V and 5 from J, leaving 13 bases between them. The CDR3 runs 13 residues. CDR3 loop: CASRTGLRETQYF. CDR3 coding DNA: TGTGCCAGCAGGACAGGCCTACGGGAGACCCAGTACTTC.

The CDR3 region is CASSLPTGSNTF. For the CDR3, the DNA is TGTGCCAGCAGCTTACCGACAGGGAGTAACACCTTC. The chain uses TRBV7-9 and TRBJ1-2, with TRBD1 matching over 7 bases. Germline assignment: CDR1 SEHNR and CDR2 FQNEAQ (reference sequence). This CDR3 is 12 amino acids long. The trim removed 2 bases at V and 12 bases at J, leaving 6 bases unmatched.

V usage is TRBV11-3 and J usage is TRBJ2-3, with 8 bases identical to TRBD1. Germline CDR1 and CDR2: SGHNT and YENEEA. This CDR3 has 16 amino acids. Trimming removed 5 bases from V and 2 bases from J; junction bases left unmatched: 9. In DNA, the CDR3 is TGTGCCAGCAGCCCAGGGGGCCAGCGGCCCACAGATACGCAGTATTTT. Translated, it gives CASSPGGQRPTDTQYF.

CDR3 DNA: TGTGCCAGCAGCTTCCAGACTAGCGGGGGTTCAGATACGCAGTATTTT. Translated: CASSFQTSGGSDTQYF. The rearrangement links TRBV7-6 to TRBJ2-3; 12 bases match TRBD2. CDR1 is SGHVS and CDR2 is FNYEAQ in the germline V gene. The CDR3 has 16 amino acids. The J segment lost 4 bases and the V segment lost 3 bases, leaving 5 bases of the junction unmatched.

This chain joins TRBV5-1 and TRBJ2-7, with D hard to call. V was pared by 3 bases and J by 1 base, with 2 bases between. From germline, CDR1 is SGHRS and CDR2 YFSETQ. The CDR3 length is 11 residues. DNA for the CDR3: TGCGCCAGCAGCTCGTCCTACGAGCAGTACTTC. This translates into CASSSSYEQYF.

The chain recombines TRBV19 with TRBJ1-5, with 9 nucleotides matching TRBD1. Germline CDR1 is LNHDA and CDR2 is SQIVND (reference sequence). CDR3 length: 15 amino acids. The junction had 3 bases not matched to a gene; V was cut back by 6 bases and J by 0 bases. CDR3 sequence: CASRGTGISNQPQHF. The CDR3, as DNA: TGTGCCAGTAGGGGGACAGGGATTAGCAATCAGCCCCAGCATTTT.

J is TRBJ2-3 and V is TRBV7-2, with TRBD2 matching 10 bases. The CDR3 spans 16 residues. Germline assignment: CDR1 SGHTA and CDR2 FQGNSA. V shed 0 bases, J shed 7 bases, and the junction held 7 bases outside the gene matches. CDR3 amino acids: CASSLAPAGGLNTQYF. The CDR3 nucleotides are TGTGCCAGCAGCTTAGCCCCAGCGGGAGGGCTTAATACGCAGTATTTT.

J is TRBJ1-4 and V is TRBV10-1, with D perhaps matching TRBD1 (6 bases). CDR3 size: 15 residues. Germline loops: CDR1 WNHNN, CDR2 SYGVQD (reference sequence). V was pared by 2 bases and J by 7 bases, with 14 bases between. This CDR3 reads CASSEQGSSGEKLFF. CDR3 DNA: TGCGCCAGCAGTGAGCAGGGGTCGAGCGGTGAAAAACTGTTTTTT.

This clone has more than one count but fewer than ten. CDR3 nucleotide sequence: TGTGCCAGCAGCGCCCCTTTAGGGGGGGGAGATACGCAGTATTTT. Its protein is CASSAPLGGGDTQYF. The chain joins TRBV5-5 to TRBJ2-3; D may be TRBD2 (7 bases). V was shortened by 4 bases and J by 5 bases, with 17 bases between the two germline ends. Germline assignment: CDR1 SGHKS and CDR2 YYEKEE (reference sequence). The CDR3 is 15 residues long. The variable domain in full, completed from reference TRBV5-5 and TRBJ2-3, reads DAGVTQSPTHLIKTRGQQVTLRCSPISGHKSVSWYQQVLGQGPQFIFQYYEKEERGRGNFPDRFSARQFPNYSSELNVNALLLGDSALYLCASSAPLGGGDTQYFGPGTRLTVL.

The genes are TRBV7-6 and TRBJ2-7; 7 nucleotides agree with TRBD1. The CDR3 length is 17 residues. Germline V gene sequence: CDR1 SGHVS, CDR2 FNYEAQ. V lost 0 bases to trimming and J lost 7 bases; unmatched junction nucleotides: 15. CDR3 protein: CASSLAGRTGANFEQYF. The CDR3 bases are TGTGCCAGCAGCTTAGCGGGGCGGACAGGAGCTAACTTTGAGCAGTACTTC.

The rearrangement uses TRBV5-1 and TRBJ1-2, with 8 bases lining up with TRBD1. Germline values: CDR1 SGHRS, CDR2 YFSETQ. There are 15 residues in the CDR3. V gave up 4 bases and J gave up 4 bases; unmatched junction bases: 9. CDR3 in DNA: TGCGCCAGCAGCCCGGACAGGGTTGGGAGCTATGGCTACACCTTC. This gives the protein CASSPDRVGSYGYTF.

The chain employs TRBV28 and TRBJ2-3; maybe TRBD1 (5 bases). With 10 bases removed from V and 2 bases from J, the gap between germline ends came to 10 bases. This CDR3 has 12 amino acids. The V gene's germline CDR1 is MDHEN and CDR2 SYDVKM. The CDR3 reads CATNRNTDTQYF. DNA for the CDR3: TGTGCCACAAACAGGAACACAGATACGCAGTATTTT.

This rearrangement joins TRBV5-5 to TRBJ1-1; tentative D call: TRBD1 (6 bases). There are 16 residues in the CDR3. Germline V gene sequence: CDR1 SGHKS, CDR2 YYEKEE (reference sequence). Trimming shortened V by 4 bases and J by 6 bases, and 22 bases separated the two germline ends. This CDR3 reads CASSPGGGVAVAEAFF. The DNA for the CDR3 is TGTGCCAGCAGCCCCGGAGGGGGGGTCGCGGTGGCTGAAGCTTTCTTT.

The chain has TRBV3-1 (or the pseudogene TRBV3-2) and TRBJ1-2; 9 nucleotides agree with TRBD1. The CDR3 is made up of 15 amino acids. The J segment lost 12 bases and the V segment lost 2 bases, leaving 13 bases of the junction unmatched. The germline CDR1 and CDR2 sequences are LGHDT and YNNKEL (reference sequence). The CDR3 bases are TGTGCCAGCAGCCAAACATCCGGGACAGGGTTTATGCACACCTTC. This encodes CASSQTSGTGFMHTF.